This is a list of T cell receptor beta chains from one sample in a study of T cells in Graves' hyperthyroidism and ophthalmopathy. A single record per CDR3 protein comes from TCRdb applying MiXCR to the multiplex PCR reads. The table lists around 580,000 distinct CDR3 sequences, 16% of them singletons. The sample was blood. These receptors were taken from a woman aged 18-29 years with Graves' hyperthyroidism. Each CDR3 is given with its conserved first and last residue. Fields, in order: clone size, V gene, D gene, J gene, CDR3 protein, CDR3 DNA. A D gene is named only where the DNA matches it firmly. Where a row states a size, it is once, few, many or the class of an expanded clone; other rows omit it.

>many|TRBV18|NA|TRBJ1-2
CASSPPVISYGYTF
TGTGCCAGCTCCCCGCCGGTAATCAGCTATGGCTACACCTTC
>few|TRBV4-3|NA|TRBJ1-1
CASSQDLWVNTEAFF
TGCGCCAGCAGCCAAGATCTCTGGGTGAACACTGAAGCTTTCTTT
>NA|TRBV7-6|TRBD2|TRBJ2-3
CASSLPHTSGRVTDTQYF
TGTGCCAGCAGCCTCCCTCATACTAGCGGGAGGGTAACAGATACGCAGTATTTT
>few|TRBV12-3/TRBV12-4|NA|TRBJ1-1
CASTADQGLPEAFF
TGTGCCAGCACCGCGGATCAGGGTCTACCTGAAGCTTTCTTT
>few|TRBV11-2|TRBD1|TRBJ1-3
CASSSLKREKGQRNTIYF
TGTGCCAGCAGCTCTCTCAAACGGGAAAAGGGACAGAGAAACACCATATATTTT
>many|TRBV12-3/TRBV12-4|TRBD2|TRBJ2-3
CASSFQRGVTDTQYF
TGTGCCAGCAGTTTTCAGCGGGGGGTCACAGATACGCAGTATTTT
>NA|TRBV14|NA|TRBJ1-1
CASSQGESSFTEAFF
TGTGCCAGCAGCCAAGGTGAATCGAGTTTCACTGAAGCTTTCTTT
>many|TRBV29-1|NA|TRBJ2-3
CSVDLASDTQYF
TGCAGCGTTGACCTGGCGTCAGATACGCAGTATTTT
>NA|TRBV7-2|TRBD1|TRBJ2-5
CASSRYTTGGGETQYF
TGTGCCAGCAGCCGATATACGACAGGGGGCGGGGAGACCCAGTACTTC
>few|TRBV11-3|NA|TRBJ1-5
CASSLDMSQPQHF
TGTGCCAGCAGCTTAGATATGAGTCAGCCCCAGCATTTT
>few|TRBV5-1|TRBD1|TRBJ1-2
CASSLVSGGVGGYTF
TGTGCCAGCAGCTTGGTATCAGGGGGAGTGGGTGGCTACACCTTC